Each of the 5 T cell receptor beta chains below was sequenced from the same sample in a study of spatial heterogeneity in lung cancer. General study findings and limits: Tracking of tumor mutation counts was seen in expanded intratumoral alpha and beta TCR counts.

Their cognate antigens are unknown. Time point specified: sample taken at primary tumor resection. One entry per CDR3 protein results from TCRdb running MiXCR on the 5' RACE reads. The profile shows some 13,000 distinct CDR3 sequences, about 4% of them singletons. The sequenced sample was lung tumor tissue, obtained at surgery. These receptor sequences come from a male donor with early-stage non-small cell lung cancer.

This clonotype appeared many times. The CDR3 here is CASSQSSGGVGELFF. CDR3 bases: TGCGCCAGCAGCCAGTCTAGCGGGGGGGTCGGGGAGCTGTTTTTT. V usage is TRBV4-3 and J usage is TRBJ2-2; 12 positions agree with TRBD2. Losses at the gene ends were 3 bases for V and 7 bases for J; bases not matched to a gene: 3. The length of the CDR3 is 15 residues. Germline CDR1 is LGHNA and CDR2 is YSLEER.

This clonotype came up many times. The rearrangement uses TRBV5-5 and TRBJ2-7, with D perhaps TRBD2 (6 bases). V lost 3 bases to trimming and J lost 0 bases, with 10 bases between them. This CDR3 comprises 14 residues. The V gene's germline CDR1 is SGHKS and CDR2 YYEKEE (reference sequence). In nucleotides, the CDR3 is TGTGCCAGCAGCTGGGACTGGAGCTCCTACGAGCAGTACTTC. Its translation is CASSWDWSSYEQYF.

This clonotype was counted at least ten times. The chain couples TRBV27 to TRBJ2-3, with 9 bases matching TRBD1. Trimming at V came to 5 bases and at J to 3 bases, leaving 3 bases not matched to a gene. The CDR3 covers 14 residues. In germline, CDR1 is MNHEY, CDR2 SMNVEV (reference sequence). Here the CDR3 reads CASSLTGGTDTQYF. The CDR3 nucleotides read TGTGCCAGCAGTCTGACAGGGGGAACAGATACGCAGTATTTT.

This clonotype was picked up many times. The CDR3 is CSARDGWGGAGTGELFF. The DNA of the CDR3 is TGCAGTGCTAGAGATGGTTGGGGGGGCGCTGGGACCGGGGAGCTGTTTTTT. The V gene is TRBV20-1, the J gene TRBJ2-2; D might be TRBD2 (7 bases). The germline CDR1 and CDR2 sequences are DFQATT and SNEGSKA (reference sequence). V gave up 0 bases and J gave up 5 bases, with 19 bases separating them. This CDR3 comprises 17 residues.

V gene TRBV20-1 combines with J gene TRBJ2-7; 9 nucleotides align to TRBD2. The CDR3 totals 17 residues. The V gene's germline CDR1 is DFQATT and CDR2 SNEGSKA (reference sequence). V lost 2 bases, J lost 10 bases, and 21 bases stayed unmatched. The CDR3 coding sequence is TGCAGTGCTAGAAACCCCTCAGGTCTGGCGGGAGGGGGCGGCCAGTACTTC. As protein: CSARNPSGLAGGGGQYF.